This T cell receptor (beta chain) is drawn from a study of blood T cells in healthy people across ages. V was pared by 8 bases and J by 3 bases, with 25 bases between. This CDR3 spans 17 amino acids. Per germline, CDR1 MNHNY and CDR2 SVGAGI (reference sequence). With respect to this clonotype: Antigen unknown.

General study points: Higher diversity, along with more naive CD4+ cells, distinguished long-lived donors from aged donors.

A second PCR, run for about 7 to 11 cycles, used a sample-barcoded 5' primer plus a J-beta primer mix. TCRdb reanalysed the 5' RACE reads using MiXCR and keeps one entry per CDR3 protein. The repertoire holds over 1,500,000 distinct CDR3 sequences, with approximately 39% as singletons. The V call is TRBV6-6, the J call TRBJ1-2; TRBD1 is a possible D gene (6 bases). The specimen was blood. This TCR came from a human donor in good health. As DNA, the CDR3 is TGTGCCAGCGTTAATTGGGGGGGCGAGGAGGTGGACTATGGCTACACCTTC. Translation: CASVNWGGEEVDYGYTF.